These 15 T cell receptor beta chains were sequenced from one sample in a study of blood T cell repertoires in COVID-19. The data were produced by immunoSEQ multiplex PCR, yet TCRdb's version contains in-frame clones alone and is incomplete. The table shows some 150,000 clones, with approximately 90% occurring only once. Sequenced sample: peripheral blood. The receptors here all came from a woman in her fifties or sixties who had recovered from COVID-19.

The chain uses TRBV27 and TRBJ1-1; D is undetermined. Germline loops: CDR1 MNHEY, CDR2 SMNVEV (reference sequence). The CDR3 is 14 residues long. V was cut by 5 bases and J by 0 bases, with 10 bases left in between. CDR3 coding DNA: TGTGCCAGCAGTAAGCCAGGATTGAACACTGAAGCTTTCTTT. It specifies CASSKPGLNTEAFF.

In this sample, this clone turned up once. The genes are TRBV11-2 and TRBJ1-6; 7 bases align to TRBD1. The CDR3 runs to 17 residues. Per the germline V gene, CDR1 is SGHAT and CDR2 is FQNNGV. Trimming removed 5 bases from V and 7 bases from J; junction bases left unmatched: 14. As DNA, the CDR3 is TGTGCCAGCAGCGGACCACCTGGGACAGTCAGGAATTCACCCCTCCACTTT. Translated, it gives CASSGPPGTVRNSPLHF.

The chain combines TRBV28 with TRBJ1-6, with 7 positions matching TRBD1. Germline V lookup: CDR1 MDHEN, CDR2 SYDVKM. The CDR3 is 14 residues long. Germline trimming cut 4 bases from V and 7 bases from J; bases unmatched to any gene: 4. CDR3 coding DNA: TGTGCCAGCAGTTCTACAGGGGAGAATTCACCCCTCCACTTT. Encoded protein: CASSSTGENSPLHF.

The chain recombines TRBV14 with TRBJ2-1; 9 bases are shared with TRBD1. There are 15 residues in the CDR3. V dropped 4 bases and J dropped 7; count of bases not matched to a gene: 8. Germline V gene sequence: CDR1 SGHDN, CDR2 FVKESK. The CDR3 protein is CASSLGTGSSNEQFF. In DNA, the CDR3 is TGTGCCAGCAGCCTCGGGACAGGGTCGTCAAATGAGCAGTTCTTC.

The chain uses TRBV19 and TRBJ2-5; 9 positions match TRBD1. The CDR3 is 14 residues long. The germline gives CDR1 LNHDA, CDR2 SQIVND (reference sequence). V was clipped by 5 bases and J by 4 bases; unmatched bases: 5. The CDR3 DNA reads TGTGCCAGTAGTGACAGGGGGGTGGTAGAGACCCAGTACTTC. Its translation: CASSDRGVVETQYF.

This CDR3 is CASSFQGYEAGELFF. The CDR3 coding sequence is TGCGCCAGCAGCTTCCAAGGCTATGAGGCCGGGGAGCTGTTTTTT. The rearrangement uses TRBV5-1 and TRBJ2-2; D is undetermined. The CDR3 sequence is 15 residues long. With 2 bases removed from V and 6 bases from J, the gap between germline ends came to 14 bases. Germline CDR1 SGHRS, CDR2 YFSETQ. The full variable domain, rest sourced from reference TRBV5-1 and TRBJ2-2, is KAGVTQTPRYLIKTRGQQVTLSCSPISGHRSVSWYQQTPGQGLQFLFEYFSETQRNKGNFPGRFSGRQFSNSRSEMNVSTLELGDSALYLCASSFQGYEAGELFFGEGSRLTVL.

The gene calls are TRBV11-2 and TRBJ1-1; 8 nucleotides match TRBD1. Germline assignment: CDR1 SGHAT and CDR2 FQNNGV. The CDR3 sequence is 16 residues long. Unmatched junction bases numbered 10, after V lost 6 bases and J lost 1 base. CDR3: CASRSDRGSRNTEAFF. The CDR3 DNA sequence: TGTGCCAGCAGGTCCGACAGGGGATCAAGGAACACTGAAGCTTTCTTT. The full variable domain, with the rest looked up from reference TRBV11-2 and TRBJ1-1, is EAGVAQSPRYKIIEKRQSVAFWCNPISGHATLYWYQQILGQGPKLLIQFQNNGVVDDSQLPKDRFSAERLKGVDSTLKIQPAKLEDSAVYLCASRSDRGSRNTEAFFGQGTRLTVV.

This clone appeared a few times. The chain joins TRBV7-3 to TRBJ1-1; 9 nucleotides agree with TRBD1. This CDR3 region has 21 residues. The germline CDR1 and CDR2 sequences are SGHTA and FQGTGA. V was clipped by 5 bases and J by 0 bases; unmatched bases: 22. Here the CDR3 DNA reads TGTGCCAGCAGCCCCACTAGTACCGGGACAGGGCTTTTGAGAGTGAACACTGAAGCTTTCTTT. It translates to CASSPTSTGTGLLRVNTEAFF.

This chain connects TRBV14 to TRBJ1-4, with no clear D. Trimming took off 3 bases at V and 6 bases at J, with 8 bases between the two ends. The CDR3 consists of 13 residues. CDR1 and CDR2 from the germline V gene are SGHDN and FVKESK. In DNA, the CDR3 is TGTGCCAGCAGCCAGCCTATGGATGAAAAACTGTTTTTT. The encoded protein is CASSQPMDEKLFF.

This clone appeared a few times. This chain connects TRBV3-1 (or the pseudogene TRBV3-2) to TRBJ2-7, with TRBD1 matching over 7 bases. CDR1 is LGHDT, CDR2 YNNKEL, per germline (reference sequence). J gave up 0 bases and V 4 bases, and 3 bases lay outside the gene matches. CDR3 size: 14 residues. CDR3 sequence: CASSPDRDSYEQYF. As DNA, the CDR3 is TGTGCCAGCAGCCCTGACAGGGACTCCTACGAGCAGTACTTC.

The chain uses TRBV7-8 and TRBJ1-2; the match to TRBD1 covers 8 bases. Germline CDR1 reads SGHVS; CDR2 reads FQNEAQ. The CDR3 is 15 amino acids. J was trimmed by 3 bases and V by 5 bases; bases with no gene match: 8. In nucleotides, the CDR3 is TGTGCCAGCAGCCTAGGGCCGGACAGGGACTATGGCTACACCTTC. This gives the protein CASSLGPDRDYGYTF.

V gene TRBV6-5 combines with J gene TRBJ2-7; possible D gene TRBD2, 6 bases. This CDR3 is built from 12 residues. From germline, CDR1 is MNHEY and CDR2 SVGAGI. The V gene lost 8 bases and the J gene lost 0 bases, with 8 bases spanning the gap. The DNA for the CDR3 is TGTGCCAGCGGAGGGAGCTCCTACGAGCAGTACTTC. Its translation is CASGGSSYEQYF.

The genes are TRBV19 and TRBJ1-2; D is undetermined. Germline lookup yields CDR1 LNHDA and CDR2 SQIVND (reference sequence). With 1 base removed from V and 4 bases from J, the gap between germline ends came to 10 bases. The CDR3 length is 14 residues. In DNA, the CDR3 is TGTGCCAGTAGTATAGGAGGACTGGGCTATGGCTACACCTTC. This sequence encodes CASSIGGLGYGYTF.

V gene TRBV5-1 combines with J gene TRBJ1-4; 8 nucleotides line up with TRBD1. This CDR3 has 14 amino acids. Germline V gene sequence: CDR1 SGHRS, CDR2 YFSETQ. Germline trimming cut 4 bases from V and 6 bases from J; bases unmatched to any gene: 5. The CDR3 coding sequence is TGCGCCAGCAGCCGACAGGGGTCGGATGAAAAACTGTTTTTT. Protein sequence: CASSRQGSDEKLFF.

The rearrangement links TRBV6-2 or TRBV6-3 to TRBJ2-7; 10 bases are a match to TRBD2. V trimming: 0 bases; J trimming: 7 bases; junction bases outside the gene matches: 12. Germline lookup yields CDR1 MNHEY and CDR2 SVGEGT. CDR3 length equals 17 residues. The CDR3 spells CASSYSSAGGPYREQYF. The CDR3 DNA reads TGTGCCAGCAGTTACTCCTCAGCGGGGGGGCCTTATCGGGAGCAGTACTTC.